This TCR beta chain was observed in a study of blood T cell repertoires in COVID-19. Study at large: Both acute and convalescent COVID-19 samples were obtained from the United States, Italy and Spain.

The CDR3 extends over 15 amino acids. Germline loops: CDR1 SEHNR, CDR2 FQNEAQ (reference sequence). The ends were cut back, 3 bases at V and 6 bases at J, with 15 bases in the middle. Per the original methods: The authors estimated nucleated cell counts from reference gene primer amplification. Using immunoSEQ multiplex PCR, the repertoire was profiled, and TCRdb retains in-frame clones only, with some absent. The V and J calls and the clone size are those of that table, but D and trimming were determined from the DNA. The sample has 85,000 to 130,000 clones; over 65% are singletons. This sequence was found in a man aged 80 or over with COVID-19, enrolled during active disease. Source material: peripheral blood. This chain uses TRBV7-9 with TRBJ1-5, with D perhaps matching TRBD1 (5 bases). This chain's CDR3 is CASSLQQGSRQPQHF. DNA of the CDR3: TGTGCCAGCAGCTTGCAGCAGGGATCGCGTCAGCCCCAGCATTTT. Complete variable domain (other parts from reference TRBV7-9 and TRBJ1-5): DTGVSQNPRHKITKRGQNVTFRCDPISEHNRLYWYRQTLGQGPEFLTYFQNEAQLEKSRLLSDRFSAERPKGSFSTLEIQRTEQGDSAMYLCASSLQQGSRQPQHFGDGTRLSIL.